This TCR beta chain was recovered during a study of T cell responses to AZD1222 COVID-19 vaccine. Across the whole study: Analysis merged second doses at about 4 or about 12 weeks. The study's findings and limits: The repertoires were collected only after the peak T cell response. Females made up more of the donors, who were largely white British, and clonal diversity may have come out too low.

Assay used: immunoSEQ multiplex PCR; TCRdb lists only in-frame clones, some missing. The table shows some 120,000 clones, with roughly 88% occurring only once. As concerns this clone: Its antigen is undetermined.

This CDR3 has 14 residues. The sequence derives from an adult in good health. The chain combines TRBV12-2 with TRBJ2-1. TRBV12-2 is a pseudogene segment. Source: peripheral blood, taken on day 0 of AZD1222 vaccination. As DNA, the CDR3 is TGTGCAAGTCGCGTACTCTGGTTTGACGATGAGCAGTTCTTC. It yields the protein CASRVLWFDDEQFF.